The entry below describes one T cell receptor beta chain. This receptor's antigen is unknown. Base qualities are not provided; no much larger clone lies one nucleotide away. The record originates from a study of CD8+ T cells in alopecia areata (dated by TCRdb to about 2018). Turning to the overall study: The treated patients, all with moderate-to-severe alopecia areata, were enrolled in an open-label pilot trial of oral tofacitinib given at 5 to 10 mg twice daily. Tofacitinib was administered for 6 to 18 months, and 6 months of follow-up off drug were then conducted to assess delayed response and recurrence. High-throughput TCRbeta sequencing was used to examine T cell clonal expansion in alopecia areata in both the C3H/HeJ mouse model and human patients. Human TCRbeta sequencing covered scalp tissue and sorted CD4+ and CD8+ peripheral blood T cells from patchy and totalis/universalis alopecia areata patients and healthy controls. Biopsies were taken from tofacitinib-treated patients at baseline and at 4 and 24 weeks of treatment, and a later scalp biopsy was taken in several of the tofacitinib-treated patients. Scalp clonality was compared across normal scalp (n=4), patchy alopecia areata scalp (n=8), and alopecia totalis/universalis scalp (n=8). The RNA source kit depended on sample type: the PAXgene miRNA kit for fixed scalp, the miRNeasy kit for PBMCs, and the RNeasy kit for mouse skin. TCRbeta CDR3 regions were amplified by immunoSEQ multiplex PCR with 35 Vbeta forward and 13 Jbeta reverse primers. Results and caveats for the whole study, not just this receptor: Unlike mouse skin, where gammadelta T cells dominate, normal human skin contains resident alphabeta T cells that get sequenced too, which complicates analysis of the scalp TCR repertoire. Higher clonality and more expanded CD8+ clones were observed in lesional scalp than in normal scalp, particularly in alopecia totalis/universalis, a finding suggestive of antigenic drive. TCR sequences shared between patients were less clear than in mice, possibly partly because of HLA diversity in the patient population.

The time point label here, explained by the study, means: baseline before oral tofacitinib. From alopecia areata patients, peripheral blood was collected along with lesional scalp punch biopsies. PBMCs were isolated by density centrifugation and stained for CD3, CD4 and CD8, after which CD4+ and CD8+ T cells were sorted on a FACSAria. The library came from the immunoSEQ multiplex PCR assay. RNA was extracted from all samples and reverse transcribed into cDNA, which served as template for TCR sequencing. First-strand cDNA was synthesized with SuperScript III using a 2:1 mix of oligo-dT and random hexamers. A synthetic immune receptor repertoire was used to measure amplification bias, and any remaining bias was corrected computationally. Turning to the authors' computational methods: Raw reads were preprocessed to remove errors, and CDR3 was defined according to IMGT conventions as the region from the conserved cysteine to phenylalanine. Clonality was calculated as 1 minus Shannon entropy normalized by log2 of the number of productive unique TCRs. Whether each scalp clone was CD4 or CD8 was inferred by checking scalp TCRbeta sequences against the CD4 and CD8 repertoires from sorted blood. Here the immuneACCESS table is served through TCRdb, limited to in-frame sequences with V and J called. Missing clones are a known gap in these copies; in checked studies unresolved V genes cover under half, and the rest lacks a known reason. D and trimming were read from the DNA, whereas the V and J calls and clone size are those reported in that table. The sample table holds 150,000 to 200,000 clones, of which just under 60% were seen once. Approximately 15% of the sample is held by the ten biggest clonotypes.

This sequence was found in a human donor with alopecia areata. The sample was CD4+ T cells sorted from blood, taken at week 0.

The CDR3 in this case is CSVLGQGKLYEQYF. The nucleotide sequence reads as follows: TGCAGCGTGTTAGGACAGGGGAAACTCTACGAGCAGTACTTC. This chain is built from TRBV29-1 and TRBJ2-7, and TRBD1 aligns with 9 junction nucleotides. Compared with germline, V lacks 6 bases and J lacks 3 bases; bases without a gene match: 9. The CDR3 covers 14 residues, taking in both the cysteine and the phenylalanine. The DNA shown is the 42-base CDR3, in frame from base 1. The germline V gene yields SQVTM for CDR1 and ANQGSEA for CDR2.